What follows describes a single T cell receptor beta chain. The target antigen is unknown. With 11 bases removed from V and 4 bases from J, the gap between germline ends came to 10 bases. The germline V gene encodes CDR1 SGHTA and CDR2 FQGNSA. This CDR3 is 11 amino acids long. This entry belongs to a study of somatic mutations in cytotoxic T cells in rheumatoid arthritis. Overall study context: Patient blood (approximately 30 ml EDTA) was drawn right after diagnosis, before any treatment.

Study observations and caveats: Age-matched healthy controls and rheumatoid arthritis patients had CD8+ T-cell clonality that did not differ significantly. Some patients, 8 of 65, had a largest CD8+ clone that exceeded 20% of CD8+ cells.

Measured with immunoSEQ multiplex PCR; TCRdb has only the in-frame clones, and not every one. The sample shows thousands of clones, about 79% of them seen only once. This clonotype was sampled from an adult with rheumatoid arthritis. Sequenced sample: CD8+ T cells sorted from blood. This chain connects TRBV7-2 to TRBJ2-3; D unclear. The CDR3 region is CACEPADTQYF. The CDR3 DNA is TGTGCCTGCGAGCCCGCAGATACGCAGTATTTT.